The rows below give T cell receptor beta chains drawn from one sample of a study of STAT5B mutations in CD4+ large granular lymphocyte leukemia. This table comes from immunoSEQ multiplex PCR, and its TCRdb copy is limited to in-frame clones, with some not included. The table includes nearly 35,000 clones, about 76% detected once. The sample was CD4+ T cells from blood buffy coats. The receptors stem from a human donor in good health. CDR3s include the opening cysteine and the closing phenylalanine or tryptophan. Each record gives: CDR3 length, clone size, D gene, J gene, V gene, CDR3 protein, CDR3 DNA. D genes are given only for firm matches. Size tells how often a clone was seen (once, few, many) or the class of an expanded clone, and some rows leave it out.

15,NA,NA,TRBJ1-2,TRBV6-5,CASSYTSAGNYGYTF,TGTGCCAGCAGTTACACGTCGGCAGGGAACTATGGCTACACCTTC
16,NA,TRBD1,TRBJ1-2,TRBV15,CATSRVPGQGNYGYTF,TGTGCCACCAGCAGAGTCCCGGGACAGGGAAACTATGGCTACACCTTC
15,NA,NA,TRBJ1-5,TRBV6-5,CASSRDAGGNQPQHF,TGTGCCAGCAGCCGCGACGCGGGGGGCAATCAGCCCCAGCATTTT
13,NA,TRBD1,TRBJ2-7,TRBV6-5,CASRGQGFIQQYF,TGTGCCAGCAGGGGACAGGGTTTCATCCAACAGTACTTC
11,NA,NA,TRBJ2-5,TRBV2,CASSEPATQYF,TGTGCCAGCAGTGAACCGGCGACCCAGTACTTC
15,NA,TRBD2,TRBJ2-3,TRBV5-4,CASSLASGSTDTQYF,TGTGCCAGCAGCTTGGCTAGCGGGAGCACAGATACGCAGTATTTT
11,few,NA,TRBJ2-7,TRBV30,CAWSTGYEQYF,TGTGCCTGGAGTACAGGTTACGAGCAGTACTTC
14,NA,NA,TRBJ1-4,TRBV30,CAWSTGGSNEKLFF,TGTGCCTGGAGTACTGGAGGGTCTAATGAAAAACTGTTTTTT
16,NA,NA,TRBJ1-1,TRBV5-4,CASSLKDRSMNTEAFF,TGTGCCAGCAGCCTTAAAGACAGGAGCATGAACACTGAAGCTTTCTTT
12,NA,NA,TRBJ2-2,TRBV6-5,CASSLIGGELFF,TGTGCCAGCAGTTTAATAGGAGGGGAGCTGTTTTTT
13,NA,TRBD1,TRBJ1-6,TRBV10-1,CASRGQGNSPLHF,TGCGCCAGCAGGGGACAGGGCAATTCACCCCTCCACTTT
15,few,NA,TRBJ1-2,TRBV5-4,CASSLAERVGYGYTF,TGTGCCAGCAGCTTGGCCGAGCGGGTGGGCTATGGCTACACCTTC
13,NA,NA,TRBJ2-2,TRBV11-2,CASSPSETGELFF,TGTGCCAGCAGCCCTAGCGAAACCGGGGAGCTGTTTTTT
15,NA,TRBD1,TRBJ1-5,TRBV6-5,CASSPGTAWRQPQHF,TGTGCCAGCAGCCCCGGGACAGCCTGGAGGCAGCCCCAGCATTTT
15,NA,TRBD2,TRBJ2-7,TRBV6-6,CASMGSGRFSYEQYF,TGTGCCAGCATGGGTAGCGGGAGGTTCTCCTACGAGCAGTACTTC
13,once,TRBD1,TRBJ1-1,TRBV25-1,CASSGTGTGRAFF,TGTGCCAGCAGTGGAACTGGGACAGGGCGAGCTTTCTTT
14,once,TRBD1,TRBJ2-7,TRBV15,CATSPRQGSYEQYF,TGTGCCACCAGCCCGCGACAGGGGTCCTACGAGCAGTACTTC
13,NA,TRBD1,TRBJ2-1,TRBV11-2,CASSLERGPEQFF,TGTGCCAGCAGCTTAGAGAGGGGGCCTGAGCAGTTCTTC
16,NA,TRBD2,TRBJ2-1,TRBV6-1,CASSASGPGGYNEQFF,TGTGCCAGCAGTGCCTCGGGGCCGGGAGGGTACAATGAGCAGTTCTTC
15,NA,NA,TRBJ1-1,TRBV7-8,CASSLAGALNTEAFF,TGTGCCAGCAGCTTAGCAGGGGCGTTGAACACTGAAGCTTTCTTT
14,NA,NA,TRBJ1-2,TRBV7-2,CASSPIQGPYGYTF,TGTGCCAGCAGCCCGATACAGGGCCCTTATGGCTACACCTTC
14,NA,TRBD1,TRBJ2-7,TRBV6-5,CASSSQGKRYEQYF,TGTGCCAGCAGTTCACAGGGGAAACGCTACGAGCAGTACTTC
14,NA,TRBD1,TRBJ1-4,TRBV5-5,CASSPGTGREKLFF,TGTGCCAGCAGCCCCGGGACAGGCCGGGAAAAACTGTTTTTT
14,NA,NA,TRBJ1-1,TRBV19,CASSMVLMNTEAFF,TGTGCCAGTAGTATGGTTCTTATGAACACTGAAGCTTTCTTT
15,NA,NA,TRBJ1-2,TRBV9,CASSVGRGGNYGYTF,TGTGCCAGCAGCGTAGGGCGGGGGGGGAACTATGGCTACACCTTC
14,few,NA,TRBJ2-7,TRBV15,CATSRDPGPYEQYF,TGTGCCACCAGCAGAGACCCTGGACCCTACGAGCAGTACTTC
12,NA,NA,TRBJ1-2,TRBV5-1,CASSSGAYGYTF,TGCGCCAGCAGCTCGGGGGCCTATGGCTACACCTTC
15,NA,NA,TRBJ2-7,TRBV7-6,CASSLVQGTHYEQYF,TGTGCCAGCAGCTTAGTCCAGGGGACCCATTACGAGCAGTACTTC
19,once,TRBD1,TRBJ1-4,TRBV5-1,CASRSSLGQGISTNEKLFF,TGCGCCAGCAGATCAAGTTTGGGACAGGGGATCTCAACTAATGAAAAACTGTTTTTT